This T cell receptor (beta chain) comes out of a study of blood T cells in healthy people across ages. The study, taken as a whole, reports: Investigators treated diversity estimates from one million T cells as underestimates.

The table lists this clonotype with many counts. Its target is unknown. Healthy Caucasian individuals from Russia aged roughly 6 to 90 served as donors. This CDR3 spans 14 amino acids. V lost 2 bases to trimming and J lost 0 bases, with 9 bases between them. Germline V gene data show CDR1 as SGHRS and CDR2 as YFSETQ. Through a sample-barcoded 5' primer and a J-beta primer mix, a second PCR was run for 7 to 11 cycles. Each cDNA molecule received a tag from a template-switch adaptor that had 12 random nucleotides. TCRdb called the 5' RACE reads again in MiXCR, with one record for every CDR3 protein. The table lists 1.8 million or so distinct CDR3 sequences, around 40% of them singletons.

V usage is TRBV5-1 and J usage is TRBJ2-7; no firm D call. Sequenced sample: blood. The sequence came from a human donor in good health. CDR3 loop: CASSFGSNSYEQYF. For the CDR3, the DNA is TGCGCCAGCAGCTTCGGCAGCAACTCCTACGAGCAGTACTTC.